This T cell receptor (beta chain) was documented in a study of coeliac disease. General observations from the study: Control samples showed higher TRB and TRG clonality than intraepithelial and lamina propria samples in active celiac disease. Of coeliac lamina propria samples, about 50% of the 18 held published gliadin-specific TRB sequences, versus 1 of 6 controls.

CDR1 is LNHDA and CDR2 is SQIVND in the germline V gene (reference sequence). The CDR3 sequence is 17 residues long. Losses at the gene ends were 6 bases for V and 8 bases for J; bases not matched to a gene: 21. Assay: immunoSEQ multiplex PCR; the TCRdb copy retains only in-frame clones and omits some. The sample has roughly 6,600 clones, more than 60% seen once; the top ten hold approximately 3%. The table lists this clone with a count of one. Its antigen is unknown. This receptor was taken from a woman aged 55-69 years with active celiac disease. The material sequenced was lamina propria lymphocytes from the gut. The V call is TRBV19, the J call TRBJ1-2; 7 bases line up with TRBD1. CDR3 loop: CASRTTGSQSLRLGYTF. The CDR3 nucleotides are TGTGCCAGTAGGACGACAGGGTCTCAATCTCTCCGGCTAGGCTACACCTTC.